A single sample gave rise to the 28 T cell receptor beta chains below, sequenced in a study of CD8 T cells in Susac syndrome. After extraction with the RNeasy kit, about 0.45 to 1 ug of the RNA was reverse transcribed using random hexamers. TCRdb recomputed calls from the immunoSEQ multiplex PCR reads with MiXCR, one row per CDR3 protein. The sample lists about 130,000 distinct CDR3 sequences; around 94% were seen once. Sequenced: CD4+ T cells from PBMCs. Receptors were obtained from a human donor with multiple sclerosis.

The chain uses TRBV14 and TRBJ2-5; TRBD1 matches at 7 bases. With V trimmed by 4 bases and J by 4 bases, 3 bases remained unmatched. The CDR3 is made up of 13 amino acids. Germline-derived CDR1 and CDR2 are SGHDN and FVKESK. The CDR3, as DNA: TGTGCCAGCAGCCGGGGACAGAGAGAGACCCAGTACTTC. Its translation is CASSRGQRETQYF. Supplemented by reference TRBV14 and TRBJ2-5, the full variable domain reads EAGVTQFPSHSVIEKGQTVTLRCDPISGHDNLYWYRRVMGKEIKFLLHFVKESKQDESGMPNNRFLAERTGGTYSTLKVQPAELEDSGVYFCASSRGQRETQYFGPGTRLLVL.

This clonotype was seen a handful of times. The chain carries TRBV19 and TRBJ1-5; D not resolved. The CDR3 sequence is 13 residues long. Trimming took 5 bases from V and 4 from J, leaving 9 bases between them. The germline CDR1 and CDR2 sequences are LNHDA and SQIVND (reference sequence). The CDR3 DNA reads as TGTGCCAGTAGTCCCGGCCTAAATCAGCCCCAGCATTTT. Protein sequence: CASSPGLNQPQHF.

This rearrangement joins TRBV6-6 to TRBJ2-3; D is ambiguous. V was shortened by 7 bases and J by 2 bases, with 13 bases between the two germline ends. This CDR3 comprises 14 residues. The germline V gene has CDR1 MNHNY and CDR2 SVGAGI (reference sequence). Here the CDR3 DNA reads TGTGCCAGCATCCCAAATTCGGACACAGATACGCAGTATTTT. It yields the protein CASIPNSDTDTQYF.

The CDR3 reads CASSFETGYNEQFF. The CDR3 DNA is TGTGCCAGCAGTTTTGAGACAGGGTACAATGAGCAGTTCTTC. The chain is built from TRBV28 and TRBJ2-1; 7 positions agree with TRBD1. The ends lost 3 bases at V and 4 bases at J; junction bases unmatched: 3. CDR3 size: 14 residues. Germline CDR1 is MDHEN and CDR2 is SYDVKM.

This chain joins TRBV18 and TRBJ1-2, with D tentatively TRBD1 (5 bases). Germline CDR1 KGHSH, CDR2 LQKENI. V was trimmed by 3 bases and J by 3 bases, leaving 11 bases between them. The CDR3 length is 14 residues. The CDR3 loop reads CASSPLGGDYGYTF. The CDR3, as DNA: TGTGCCAGCTCACCCCTAGGAGGGGACTATGGCTACACCTTC.

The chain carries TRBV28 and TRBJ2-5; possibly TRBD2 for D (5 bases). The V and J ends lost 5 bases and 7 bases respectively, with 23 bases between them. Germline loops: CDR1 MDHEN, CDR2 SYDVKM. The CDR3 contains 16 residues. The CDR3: CASSPPSLEPSGTQYF. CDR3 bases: TGTGCCAGCAGTCCTCCGTCGTTGGAACCCAGCGGGACCCAGTACTTC.

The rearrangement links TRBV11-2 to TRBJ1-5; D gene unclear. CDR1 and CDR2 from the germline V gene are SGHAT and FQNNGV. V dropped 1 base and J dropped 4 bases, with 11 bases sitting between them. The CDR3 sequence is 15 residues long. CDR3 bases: TGTGCCAGCAGCTTAGTGACGGGGATGAATCAGCCCCAGCATTTT. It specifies CASSLVTGMNQPQHF. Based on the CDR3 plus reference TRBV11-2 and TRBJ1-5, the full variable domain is EAGVAQSPRYKIIEKRQSVAFWCNPISGHATLYWYQQILGQGPKLLIQFQNNGVVDDSQLPKDRFSAERLKGVDSTLKIQPAKLEDSAVYLCASSLVTGMNQPQHFGDGTRLSIL.

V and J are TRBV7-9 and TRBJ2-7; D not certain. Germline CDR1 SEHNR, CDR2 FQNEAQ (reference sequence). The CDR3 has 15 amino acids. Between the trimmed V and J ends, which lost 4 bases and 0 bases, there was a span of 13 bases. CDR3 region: CASSSFGQSSYEQYF. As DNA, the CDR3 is TGTGCCAGCAGCTCTTTCGGGCAGAGCTCCTACGAGCAGTACTTC.

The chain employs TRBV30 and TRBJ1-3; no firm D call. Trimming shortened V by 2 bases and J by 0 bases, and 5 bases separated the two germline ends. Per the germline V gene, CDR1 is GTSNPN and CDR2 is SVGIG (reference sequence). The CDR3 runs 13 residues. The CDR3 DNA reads TGTGCCTGGAGTATAGGCTCTGGAAACACCATATATTTT. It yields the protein CAWSIGSGNTIYF.

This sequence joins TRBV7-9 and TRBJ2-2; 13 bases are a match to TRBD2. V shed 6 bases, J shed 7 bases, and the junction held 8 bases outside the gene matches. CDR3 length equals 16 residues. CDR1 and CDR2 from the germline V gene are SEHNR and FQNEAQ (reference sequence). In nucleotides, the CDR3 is TGTGCCAGCAGTCGACTAGCGGGAGGATTTAGCGGGGAGCTGTTTTTT. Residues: CASSRLAGGFSGELFF.

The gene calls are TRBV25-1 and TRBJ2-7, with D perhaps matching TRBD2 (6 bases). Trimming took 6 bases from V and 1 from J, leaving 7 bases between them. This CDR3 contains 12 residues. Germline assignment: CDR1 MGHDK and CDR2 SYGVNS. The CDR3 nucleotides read TGTGCCAGCAGGGGACTGTCCTACGAGCAGTACTTC. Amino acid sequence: CASRGLSYEQYF.

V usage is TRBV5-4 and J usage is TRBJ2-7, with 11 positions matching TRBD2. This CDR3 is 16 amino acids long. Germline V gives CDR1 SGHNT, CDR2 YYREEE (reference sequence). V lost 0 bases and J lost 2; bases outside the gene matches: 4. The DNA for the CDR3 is TGTGCCAGCAGCTTGGGCCTAGCGGGAGGAACCTACGAGCAGTACTTC. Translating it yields CASSLGLAGGTYEQYF.

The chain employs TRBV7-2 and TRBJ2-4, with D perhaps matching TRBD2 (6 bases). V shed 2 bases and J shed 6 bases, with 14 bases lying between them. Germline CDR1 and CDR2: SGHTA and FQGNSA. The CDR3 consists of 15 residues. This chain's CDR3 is CASSLTGGPSNIQYF. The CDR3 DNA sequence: TGTGCCAGCAGCTTAACCGGGGGTCCCTCAAACATTCAGTACTTC.

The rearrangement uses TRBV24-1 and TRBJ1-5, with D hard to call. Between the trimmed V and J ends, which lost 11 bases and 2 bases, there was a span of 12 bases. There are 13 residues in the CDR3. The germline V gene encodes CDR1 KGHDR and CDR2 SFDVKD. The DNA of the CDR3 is TGTGCCATCTCGGGTGGGGGCAATCAGCCCCAGCATTTT. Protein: CAISGGGNQPQHF.

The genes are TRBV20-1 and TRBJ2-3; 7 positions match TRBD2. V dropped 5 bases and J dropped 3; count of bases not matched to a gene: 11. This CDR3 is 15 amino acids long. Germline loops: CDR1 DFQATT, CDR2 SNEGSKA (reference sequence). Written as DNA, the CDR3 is TGCAGTGCTCCCTGGCGGGGGATCGGGACAGATACGCAGTATTTT. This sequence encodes CSAPWRGIGTDTQYF.

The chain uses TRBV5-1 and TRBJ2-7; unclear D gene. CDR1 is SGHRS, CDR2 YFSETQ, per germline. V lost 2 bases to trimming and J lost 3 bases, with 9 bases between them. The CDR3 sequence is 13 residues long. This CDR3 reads CASSLLANYEQYF. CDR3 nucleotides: TGCGCCAGCAGCTTACTTGCGAACTACGAGCAGTACTTC.

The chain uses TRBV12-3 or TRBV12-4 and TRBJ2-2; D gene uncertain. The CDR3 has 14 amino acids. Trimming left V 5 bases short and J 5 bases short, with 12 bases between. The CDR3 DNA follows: TGTGCCAGCAGTGCCCTCGACCCAACCGGGGAGCTGTTTTTT. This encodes CASSALDPTGELFF.

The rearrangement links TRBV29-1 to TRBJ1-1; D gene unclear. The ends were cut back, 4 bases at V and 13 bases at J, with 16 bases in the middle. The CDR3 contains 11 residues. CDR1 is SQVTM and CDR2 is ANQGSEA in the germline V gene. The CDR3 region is CSVGTNWGGFF. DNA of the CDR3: TGCAGCGTTGGAACGAATTGGGGTGGTTTCTTT.

CDR3 DNA: TGTGCCTGGACGACAGGGATGAGCTCCTATAATTCACCCCTCCACTTT. It yields the protein CAWTTGMSSYNSPLHF. This chain joins TRBV30 and TRBJ1-6, with 7 bases that match TRBD1. The CDR3 has 16 amino acids. The V segment lost 4 bases and the J segment 0 bases; nucleotides outside the gene matches: 6. The germline V gene encodes CDR1 GTSNPN and CDR2 SVGIG (reference sequence).

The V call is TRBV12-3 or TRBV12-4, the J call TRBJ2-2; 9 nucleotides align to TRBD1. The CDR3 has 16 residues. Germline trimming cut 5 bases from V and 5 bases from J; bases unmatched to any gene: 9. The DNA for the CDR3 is TGTGCCAGCAGTCCGACAGGGGGGTCGATGACCGGGGAGCTGTTTTTT. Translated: CASSPTGGSMTGELFF.

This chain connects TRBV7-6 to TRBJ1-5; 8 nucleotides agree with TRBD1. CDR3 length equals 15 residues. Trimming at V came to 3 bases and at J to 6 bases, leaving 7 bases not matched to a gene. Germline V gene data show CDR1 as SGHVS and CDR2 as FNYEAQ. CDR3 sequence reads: CASSLQGANSQPQHF. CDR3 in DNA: TGTGCCAGCAGCTTGCAGGGGGCGAATAGTCAGCCCCAGCATTTT.

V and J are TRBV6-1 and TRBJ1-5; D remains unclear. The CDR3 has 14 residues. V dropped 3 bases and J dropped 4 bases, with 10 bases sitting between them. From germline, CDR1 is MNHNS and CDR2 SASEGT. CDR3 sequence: CASSDSLSNQPQHF. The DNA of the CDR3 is TGTGCCAGCAGTGACAGTCTTTCTAATCAGCCCCAGCATTTT.

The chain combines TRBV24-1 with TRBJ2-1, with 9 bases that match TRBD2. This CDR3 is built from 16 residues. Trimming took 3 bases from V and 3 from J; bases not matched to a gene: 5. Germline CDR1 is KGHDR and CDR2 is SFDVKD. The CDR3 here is CATSDTLAGFYNEQFF. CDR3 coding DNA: TGTGCCACCAGTGATACGCTAGCGGGGTTCTACAATGAGCAGTTCTTC.

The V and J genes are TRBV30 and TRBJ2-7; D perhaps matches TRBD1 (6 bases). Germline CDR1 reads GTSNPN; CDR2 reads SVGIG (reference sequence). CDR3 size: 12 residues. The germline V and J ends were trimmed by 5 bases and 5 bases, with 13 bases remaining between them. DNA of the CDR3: TGTGCCTGGGAAGCCGGGACACACGAGCAGTACTTC. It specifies CAWEAGTHEQYF.

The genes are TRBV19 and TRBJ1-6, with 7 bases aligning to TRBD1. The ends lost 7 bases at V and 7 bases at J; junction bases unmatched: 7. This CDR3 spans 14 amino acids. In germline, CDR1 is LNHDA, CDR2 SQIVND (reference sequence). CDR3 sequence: CASNDREGNSPLHF. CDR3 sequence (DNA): TGTGCCAGTAATGACAGGGAAGGAAATTCACCCCTCCACTTT.

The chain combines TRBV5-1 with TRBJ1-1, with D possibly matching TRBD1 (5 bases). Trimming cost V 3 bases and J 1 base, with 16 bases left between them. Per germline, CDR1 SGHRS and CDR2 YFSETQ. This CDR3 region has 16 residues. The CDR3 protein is CASSSLGGTENTEAFF. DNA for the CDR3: TGCGCCAGCAGCTCATTGGGGGGGACGGAGAACACTGAAGCTTTCTTT.

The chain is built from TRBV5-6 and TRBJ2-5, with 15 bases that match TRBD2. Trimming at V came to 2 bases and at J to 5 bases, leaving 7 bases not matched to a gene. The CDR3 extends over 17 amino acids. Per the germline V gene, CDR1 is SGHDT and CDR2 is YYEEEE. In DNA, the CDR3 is TGTGCCAGCAGCTTCCCCGGGACTAGCGGGGGGACGGAGACCCAGTACTTC. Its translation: CASSFPGTSGGTETQYF.

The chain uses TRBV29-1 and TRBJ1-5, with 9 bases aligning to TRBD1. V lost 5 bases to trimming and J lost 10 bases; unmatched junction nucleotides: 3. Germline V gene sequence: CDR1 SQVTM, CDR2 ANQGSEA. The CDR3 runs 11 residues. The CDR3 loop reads CSVKGQGPQHF. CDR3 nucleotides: TGCAGCGTTAAGGGACAGGGCCCCCAGCATTTT.